Below, 2 T cell receptor beta chains from the same sample are listed, as sequenced in a study of T cells in Graves' hyperthyroidism and ophthalmopathy (dated by TCRdb to about 2019). Preparation of the library involved multiplex PCR. Instrument used: Illumina HiSeq 2000. The TCR beta CDR3 regions were amplified from the RNA transcripts. For the first round of RT-PCR on the TCR CDR3, the HTBI primer set was used together with the Qiagen OneStep RT-PCR kit. TCRdb passed the public sequencing reads through fastp at Q25 and MiXCR, retaining productive beta sequences. Rows merge per CDR3 protein into single entries with the most common DNA and genes. This sample comprises around 700,000 distinct CDR3 sequences, 15% to 20% of them detected only once. Of the sample, approximately 15% is held by the ten largest clones. Specimen: blood. These receptor sequences come from a woman aged 50 to 65 with Graves' hyperthyroidism that later progressed to Graves' ophthalmopathy.

The chain couples TRBV6-4 to TRBJ1-6; D is possibly TRBD1 (6 bases). The CDR3 runs to 15 residues. Trimming pared 4 bases from V and 7 bases from J, leaving 14 bases between. Germline lookup yields CDR1 MRHNA and CDR2 SNTAGT. In DNA, the CDR3 is TGTGCCAGCAGTGTTGGAACAGGGTTGAATTCACCCCTCCACTTT. The encoded protein is CASSVGTGLNSPLHF.

The V gene is TRBV27, the J gene TRBJ1-3, with 9 bases matching TRBD1. Germline assignment: CDR1 MNHEY and CDR2 SMNVEV (reference sequence). With V trimmed by 6 bases and J by 0 bases, 3 bases remained unmatched. The CDR3 extends over 15 amino acids. The CDR3, as DNA: TGTGCCAGCAGAGGGACAGGGTACTCTGGAAACACCATATATTTT. Translated, it gives CASRGTGYSGNTIYF.